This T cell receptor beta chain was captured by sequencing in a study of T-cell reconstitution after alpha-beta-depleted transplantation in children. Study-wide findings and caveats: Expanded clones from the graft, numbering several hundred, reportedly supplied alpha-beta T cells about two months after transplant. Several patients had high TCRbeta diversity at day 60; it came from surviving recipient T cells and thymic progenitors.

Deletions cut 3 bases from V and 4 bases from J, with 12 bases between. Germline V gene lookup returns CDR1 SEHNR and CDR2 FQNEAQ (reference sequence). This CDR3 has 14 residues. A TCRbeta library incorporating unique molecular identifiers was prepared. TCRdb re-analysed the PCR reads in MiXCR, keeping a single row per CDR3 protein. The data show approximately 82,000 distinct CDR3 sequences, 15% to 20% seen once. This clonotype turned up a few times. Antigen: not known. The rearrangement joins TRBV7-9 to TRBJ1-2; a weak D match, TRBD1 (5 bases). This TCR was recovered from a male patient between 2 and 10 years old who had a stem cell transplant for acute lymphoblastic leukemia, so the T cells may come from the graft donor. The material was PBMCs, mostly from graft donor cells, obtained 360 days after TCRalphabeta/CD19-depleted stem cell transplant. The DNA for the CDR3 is TGTGCCAGCAGCTTTTACAGAGGGGCCTATGGCTACACCTTC. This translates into CASSFYRGAYGYTF.